This T cell receptor (beta chain) was sequenced during a study of T cell changes during pregnancy in multiple sclerosis. CDR1 is LNHNV, CDR2 YYDKDF, per germline (reference sequence). The trim removed 5 bases at V and 6 bases at J, leaving 5 bases unmatched. The CDR3 consists of 14 residues. Profiling relied on immunoSEQ multiplex PCR, and the TCRdb table lists in-frame clones only, not all of them. The sample holds under 65,000 clones, 90% seen once. The rearrangement uses TRBV15 and TRBJ1-5, with 9 bases that match TRBD1. This clonotype was sampled from a female donor in good health, enrolled as a control in a pregnancy study. Source: peripheral blood, taken in the first trimester of pregnancy. Here the CDR3 DNA reads TGTGCCACCAGCGGGACAGGGTTCGGTCAGCCCCAGCATTTT. It translates to CATSGTGFGQPQHF.